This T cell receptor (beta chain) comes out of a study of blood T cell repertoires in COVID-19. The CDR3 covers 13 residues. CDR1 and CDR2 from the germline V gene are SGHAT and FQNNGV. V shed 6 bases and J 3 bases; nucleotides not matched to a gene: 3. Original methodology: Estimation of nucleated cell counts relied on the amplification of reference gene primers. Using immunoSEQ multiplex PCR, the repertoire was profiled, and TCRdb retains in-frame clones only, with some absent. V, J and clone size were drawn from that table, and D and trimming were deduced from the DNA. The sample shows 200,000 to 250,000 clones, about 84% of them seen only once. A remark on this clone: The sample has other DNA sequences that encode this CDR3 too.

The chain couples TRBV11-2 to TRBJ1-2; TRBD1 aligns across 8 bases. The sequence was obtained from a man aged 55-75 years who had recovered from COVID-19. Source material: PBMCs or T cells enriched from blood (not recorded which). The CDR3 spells CASSPDRDYGYTF. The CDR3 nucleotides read TGTGCCAGCAGTCCGGACAGGGACTATGGCTACACCTTC.